The clone carrying this TCR beta chain was observed at least ten times. Its antigen is undetermined. The entry originates in a study of T cells after posttransplantation cyclophosphamide. The related graft donor's blood sample was taken on the day of bone marrow donation. Sequencing used immunoSEQ multiplex PCR; TCRdb keeps in-frame clones, though not all of them. Observed in the sample are some 37,000 clones, none of them singletons. Study-wide results and caveats: Tissue-infiltrating T cells from skin or gut overlapped little with blood T cells. Donor CD8+ memory clones often dominated recipient blood repertoires at later times. Recipient CMV seropositivity and CMV reactivation strongly tracked TRB clonality.

The sequence came from a girl aged 10-17 years in good health, CMV-negative, and a related stem cell transplant donor. Material: PBMCs.

Here the CDR3 DNA reads TGTGCCAGCAGTGTCTCAGGACAAGGACCCGGGGAGCTGTTTTTT. Residues: CASSVSGQGPGELFF. The V gene is TRBV6-4, the J gene TRBJ2-2; D possibly corresponds to TRBD1 (5 bases). CDR1 and CDR2 (germline): MRHNA, SNTAGT. This CDR3 region has 15 residues. V gave up 4 bases and J gave up 6 bases, with 15 bases separating them.